This is a list of T cell receptor beta chains from one sample in a study of a mutant IDH1 vaccine in newly diagnosed glioma. The protocol was immunoSEQ multiplex PCR, while the TCRdb copy is restricted to in-frame clones and leaves out a portion. The sample includes around 60,000 clones, roughly 84% of them seen just once. Their antigen targets remain unknown. Sequencing was performed on PBMCs, taken from a glioma patient whose treatment included an IDH1 peptide vaccine. The receptors shown here come from a man aged 30 to 45 with glioma. Each CDR3 is given with its conserved first and last residue. The D gene is left open where the match is weak. Clone size is stated in some rows and not others, as once, few, many or a class when expanded.

J gene: TRBJ1-5
V gene: TRBV5-4
clone size: NA
D gene: NA
CDR3 DNA: TGTGCCAGCAGCTTGGGGGAGGGGAACAATCAGCCCCAGCATTTT
CDR3 protein: CASSLGEGNNQPQHF

J gene: TRBJ1-5
V gene: TRBV18
clone size: NA
D gene: TRBD1
CDR3 DNA: TGTGCCAGCTCGCCGGGACAGGGGAAATGGCAGCCCCAGCATTTT
CDR3 protein: CASSPGQGKWQPQHF

J gene: TRBJ1-6
V gene: TRBV5-1
clone size: NA
D gene: TRBD1
CDR3 DNA: TGCGCCAGCAGCGGGGGACAGCATAATTCACCCCTCCACTTT
CDR3 protein: CASSGGQHNSPLHF

J gene: TRBJ2-4
V gene: TRBV14
clone size: NA
D gene: TRBD1
CDR3 DNA: TGTGCCAGCAGCAAAGGGACAGGGGAGGGCAAAAACATTCAGTACTTC
CDR3 protein: CASSKGTGEGKNIQYF

J gene: TRBJ2-3
V gene: TRBV27
clone size: once
D gene: TRBD2
CDR3 DNA: TGTGCCAGCAGTTTGGAAGCGGGGGGGTCCGATACGCAGTATTTT
CDR3 protein: CASSLEAGGSDTQYF

J gene: TRBJ2-7
V gene: TRBV20-1
clone size: NA
D gene: TRBD2
CDR3 DNA: TGCAGCGCGGGGGGATCCTACGAGCAGTACTTC
CDR3 protein: CSAGGSYEQYF

J gene: TRBJ1-2
V gene: TRBV30
clone size: NA
D gene: NA
CDR3 DNA: TGTGCCTGGAGTGTACCCGGACTGAATGGCTACACCTTC
CDR3 protein: CAWSVPGLNGYTF

J gene: TRBJ2-5
V gene: TRBV5-1
clone size: NA
D gene: NA
CDR3 DNA: TGCGCCAGCAGCTTGCGTCTCCAGGGGGAGACCCAGTACTTC
CDR3 protein: CASSLRLQGETQYF

J gene: TRBJ1-1
V gene: TRBV6-6
clone size: NA
D gene: NA
CDR3 DNA: TGTGCCAGCAGTCCGGACAGTTTGGGCACTGAAGCTTTCTTT
CDR3 protein: CASSPDSLGTEAFF

J gene: TRBJ1-2
V gene: TRBV30
clone size: NA
D gene: NA
CDR3 DNA: TGTGCCTGGAGTGTAAACAGAAACTATGGCTACACCTTC
CDR3 protein: CAWSVNRNYGYTF

J gene: TRBJ2-7
V gene: TRBV10-3
clone size: NA
D gene: TRBD1
CDR3 DNA: TGTGCCATCAAACCGGGACAGGGGGCTCGGGAGCAGTACTTC
CDR3 protein: CAIKPGQGAREQYF

J gene: TRBJ2-3
V gene: TRBV4-2
clone size: NA
D gene: NA
CDR3 DNA: TGTGCCAGCAGCCAAAACAGAGCTAGCACAGATACGCAGTATTTT
CDR3 protein: CASSQNRASTDTQYF

J gene: TRBJ2-7
V gene: TRBV7-9
clone size: NA
D gene: TRBD1
CDR3 DNA: TGTGCCAGCAGCCCCAGACTCCCGGGACAGGGTGCCTACGAGCAGTACTTC
CDR3 protein: CASSPRLPGQGAYEQYF

J gene: TRBJ2-7
V gene: TRBV19
clone size: NA
D gene: TRBD1
CDR3 DNA: TGTGCCAGTAGTCGAGGGGACAGCATCGACGAGCAGTACTTC
CDR3 protein: CASSRGDSIDEQYF

J gene: TRBJ1-5
V gene: TRBV10-1
clone size: NA
D gene: NA
CDR3 DNA: TGCGCCAGCAGTGAGGGAAATCAGCCCCAGCATTTT
CDR3 protein: CASSEGNQPQHF

J gene: TRBJ2-7
V gene: TRBV6-4
clone size: NA
D gene: TRBD1
CDR3 DNA: TGTGCCATAAACGACCGGGACAGAAGATTCGAGCAGTACTTC
CDR3 protein: CAINDRDRRFEQYF

J gene: TRBJ2-7
V gene: TRBV6-4
clone size: NA
D gene: NA
CDR3 DNA: TGTGCCAGCAGCACCGGGACTCGGGGAACCTACGAGCAGTACTTC
CDR3 protein: CASSTGTRGTYEQYF

J gene: TRBJ1-2
V gene: TRBV2
clone size: NA
D gene: NA
CDR3 DNA: TGTGCCAGCAGTGTGGAGGGTTTAACGCCTGGCTACACCTTC
CDR3 protein: CASSVEGLTPGYTF

J gene: TRBJ1-5
V gene: TRBV28
clone size: NA
D gene: NA
CDR3 DNA: TGTGCCAGCAGTTTATTAGGTACTCTTGGTCAGCCCCAGCATTTT
CDR3 protein: CASSLLGTLGQPQHF

J gene: TRBJ2-5
V gene: TRBV7-9
clone size: NA
D gene: NA
CDR3 DNA: TGTGCCAGCAGCTTAAGCCGGTCCACAGGGCAGTACTTC
CDR3 protein: CASSLSRSTGQYF

J gene: TRBJ2-7
V gene: TRBV4-2
clone size: NA
D gene: NA
CDR3 DNA: TGTGCCAACAGCCAAGGGACACCGAAAACCTACGAGCAGTACTTC
CDR3 protein: CANSQGTPKTYEQYF

J gene: TRBJ1-1
V gene: TRBV6-6
clone size: few
D gene: NA
CDR3 DNA: TGTGCCAGCATCCGGGGAAACACTGAAGCTTTCTTT
CDR3 protein: CASIRGNTEAFF

J gene: TRBJ1-2
V gene: TRBV7-9
clone size: NA
D gene: NA
CDR3 DNA: TGTGCCAGCAGCTTACTGGATACTAGGGACTATGGCTACACCTTC
CDR3 protein: CASSLLDTRDYGYTF

J gene: TRBJ1-2
V gene: TRBV19
clone size: NA
D gene: NA
CDR3 DNA: TGCGCCAGTAGTATTTACCCCGGCGGAGTACTCTATGGCTACACCTTC
CDR3 protein: CASSIYPGGVLYGYTF

J gene: TRBJ2-7
V gene: TRBV14
clone size: NA
D gene: NA
CDR3 DNA: TGTGCCAGCAGCCAAAGTATGGACTACGAGCAGTACTTC
CDR3 protein: CASSQSMDYEQYF

J gene: TRBJ1-1
V gene: TRBV6-5
clone size: NA
D gene: NA
CDR3 DNA: TGTGCCAGCAGCCTAACTAGGACATCGAACACTGAAGCTTTCTTT
CDR3 protein: CASSLTRTSNTEAFF

J gene: TRBJ1-1
V gene: TRBV14
clone size: few
D gene: NA
CDR3 DNA: TGTGCCAGCAGCCAAGATCGGTGGAGGATGAACACTGAAGCTTTCTTT
CDR3 protein: CASSQDRWRMNTEAFF

J gene: TRBJ2-7
V gene: TRBV25-1
clone size: NA
D gene: NA
CDR3 DNA: TGTGCCAGCACAGATTATTATAACTACGAGCAGTACTTC
CDR3 protein: CASTDYYNYEQYF

J gene: TRBJ2-3
V gene: TRBV5-4
clone size: NA
D gene: TRBD2
CDR3 DNA: TGTGCCACCCCAAATCTCTCGCGGGGGGGCGTCGATACGCAGTATTTT
CDR3 protein: CATPNLSRGGVDTQYF

J gene: TRBJ1-5
V gene: TRBV28
clone size: NA
D gene: NA
CDR3 DNA: TGTGCCATCGAGGACTGGACAATGGATAGCAATCAGCCCCAGCATTTT
CDR3 protein: CAIEDWTMDSNQPQHF

J gene: TRBJ1-3
V gene: TRBV9
clone size: NA
D gene: NA
CDR3 DNA: TGTGCCAGCAGCGTAGGTGGAGGGCGAAGCTCTGGAAACACCATATATTTT
CDR3 protein: CASSVGGGRSSGNTIYF

J gene: TRBJ2-7
V gene: TRBV2
clone size: NA
D gene: NA
CDR3 DNA: TGTGCCAGCAGCCGGACAGACTACGAGCAGTACTTC
CDR3 protein: CASSRTDYEQYF

J gene: TRBJ2-3
V gene: TRBV6-5
clone size: NA
D gene: NA
CDR3 DNA: TGTGCCACCGGGGCTGGAGGGGGGGTTACAGATACGCAGTATTTT
CDR3 protein: CATGAGGGVTDTQYF

J gene: TRBJ2-2
V gene: TRBV5-5
clone size: NA
D gene: TRBD1
CDR3 DNA: TGTGCCAGCAGCTCAAAGAGGGGGCAATTGAGTAACGGGGAGCTGTTTTTT
CDR3 protein: CASSSKRGQLSNGELFF

J gene: TRBJ1-5
V gene: TRBV27
clone size: NA
D gene: NA
CDR3 DNA: TGTGCCAGCAGTTCTAGGACAGTCATGTTGGGCAATCAGCCCCAGCATTTT
CDR3 protein: CASSSRTVMLGNQPQHF

J gene: TRBJ1-5
V gene: TRBV4-1
clone size: NA
D gene: TRBD1
CDR3 DNA: TGCGCCAGCAGCCAGGCCTCCGGACAGGGAGTACAGCCCCAGCATTTT
CDR3 protein: CASSQASGQGVQPQHF

J gene: TRBJ2-3
V gene: TRBV19
clone size: once
D gene: NA
CDR3 DNA: TGTGCCAGTAGTATGTTAGGTTTGCAAACAGATACGCAGTATTTT
CDR3 protein: CASSMLGLQTDTQYF

J gene: TRBJ1-6
V gene: TRBV28
clone size: NA
D gene: NA
CDR3 DNA: TGTGCCAGCAGTTTTGAGGCAGATAGCTCCTATAATTCACCCCTCCACTTT
CDR3 protein: CASSFEADSSYNSPLHF

J gene: TRBJ2-2
V gene: TRBV5-1
clone size: once
D gene: TRBD1
CDR3 DNA: TGCGCCAGCAGCTTGGCAGGGGGCGACGGAACCGGGGAGCTGTTTTTT
CDR3 protein: CASSLAGGDGTGELFF

J gene: TRBJ2-5
V gene: TRBV4-2
clone size: NA
D gene: NA
CDR3 DNA: TGTGCCAGCAGCCAAGATAGAGAGACCCAGTACTTC
CDR3 protein: CASSQDRETQYF

J gene: TRBJ1-2
V gene: TRBV5-1
clone size: NA
D gene: NA
CDR3 DNA: TGCGCCAGCAGCTTGGATGCTTACGGGTCCTATGGCTACACCTTC
CDR3 protein: CASSLDAYGSYGYTF

J gene: TRBJ1-5
V gene: TRBV6-4
clone size: NA
D gene: NA
CDR3 DNA: TGTGCCAGCAGTGACCCTACGGATGCATCAGCCCCAGCATTT
CDR3 protein: CASSDPTDASAPAF